This T cell receptor beta chain is from a study of T cell changes during pregnancy in multiple sclerosis. Produced via immunoSEQ multiplex PCR; TCRdb's table is partial and in-frame only. The data hold 70,000 or so clones, with around nine tenths observed a single time. Germline CDR1 MDHEN, CDR2 SYDVKM. The CDR3 sequence is 17 residues long. V was trimmed by 3 bases and J by 2 bases, leaving 19 bases between them. Sequenced material: CD4+ T cells from peripheral blood mononuclear cells, taken before pregnancy. The chain recombines TRBV28 with TRBJ2-5, with D tentatively TRBD2 (6 bases). The sequence was collected from a female donor with multiple sclerosis, enrolled in a pregnancy study. CDR3 DNA sequence: TGTGCCAGCAGTTTTATAAGCCCCCGAGGAGGGCAAGAGACCCAGTACTTC. Amino acids: CASSFISPRGGQETQYF.